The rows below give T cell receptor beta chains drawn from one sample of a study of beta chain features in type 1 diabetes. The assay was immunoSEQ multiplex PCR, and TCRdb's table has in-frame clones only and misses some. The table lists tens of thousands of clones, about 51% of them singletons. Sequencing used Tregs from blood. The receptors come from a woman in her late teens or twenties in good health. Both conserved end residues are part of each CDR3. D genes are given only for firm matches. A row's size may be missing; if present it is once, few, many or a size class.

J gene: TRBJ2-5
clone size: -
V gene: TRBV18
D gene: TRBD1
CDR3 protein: CASSPLQGFQETQYF
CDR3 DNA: TGTGCCAGCTCACCTTTACAGGGGTTCCAAGAGACCCAGTACTTC

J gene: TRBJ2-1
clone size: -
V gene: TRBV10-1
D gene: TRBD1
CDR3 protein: CASSLDRVNNEQFF
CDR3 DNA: TGCGCCAGCAGCCTGGACAGGGTCAACAATGAGCAGTTCTTC

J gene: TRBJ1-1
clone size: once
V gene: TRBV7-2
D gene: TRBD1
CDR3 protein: CASSYRGLNTEAFF
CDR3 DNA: TGTGCCAGCAGCTACAGGGGCTTGAACACTGAAGCTTTCTTT

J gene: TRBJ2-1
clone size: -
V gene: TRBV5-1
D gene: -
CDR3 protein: CASSLGADNEQFF
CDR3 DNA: TGCGCCAGCAGCTTGGGCGCGGACAATGAGCAGTTCTTC

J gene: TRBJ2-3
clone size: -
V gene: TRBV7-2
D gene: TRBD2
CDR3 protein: CASSRPSGITSTDTQYF
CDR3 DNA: TGTGCCAGCAGCCGCCCTAGCGGAATAACTAGCACAGATACGCAGTATTTT

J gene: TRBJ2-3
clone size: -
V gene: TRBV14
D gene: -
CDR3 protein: CASSQWRGSGTDTQYF
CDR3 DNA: TGTGCCAGTAGCCAATGGCGGGGTAGCGGCACAGATACGCAGTATTTT

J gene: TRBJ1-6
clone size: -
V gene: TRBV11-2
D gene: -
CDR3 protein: CASSLGLGGDSPLHF
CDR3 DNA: TGTGCCAGCAGCTTAGGCCTGGGAGGGGATTCACCCCTCCACTTT

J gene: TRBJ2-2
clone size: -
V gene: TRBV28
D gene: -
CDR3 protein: CASTLARTGELFF
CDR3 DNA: TGTGCCAGCACCCTAGCAAGGACCGGGGAGCTGTTTTTT

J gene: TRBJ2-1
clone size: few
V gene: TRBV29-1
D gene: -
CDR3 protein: CSVAGTQKGTEQFF
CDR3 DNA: TGCAGCGTGGCCGGGACTCAAAAAGGTACTGAGCAGTTCTTC

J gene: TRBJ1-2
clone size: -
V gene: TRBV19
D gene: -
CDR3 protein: CASNEQGRGYTF
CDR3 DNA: TGTGCCAGTAATGAACAGGGCCGTGGCTACACCTTC

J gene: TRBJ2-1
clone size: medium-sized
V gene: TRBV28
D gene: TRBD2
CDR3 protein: CASSLTSGRREQFF
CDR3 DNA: TGTGCCAGCAGTTTAACTAGCGGGAGGCGCGAGCAGTTCTTC

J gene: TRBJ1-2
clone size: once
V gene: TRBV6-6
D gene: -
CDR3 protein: CASSYSKDRGLGYTF
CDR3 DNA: TGTGCCAGCAGTTACTCGAAAGATCGGGGTTTAGGCTACACCTTC

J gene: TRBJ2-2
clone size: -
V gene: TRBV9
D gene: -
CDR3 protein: CASSARGNTGELFF
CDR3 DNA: TGTGCCAGCAGCGCCAGGGGTAACACCGGGGAGCTGTTTTTT

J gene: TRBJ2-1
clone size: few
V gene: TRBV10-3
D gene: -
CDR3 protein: CAISAPWEGDFVNEQFF
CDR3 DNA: TGTGCCATCAGTGCCCCTTGGGAAGGGGACTTCGTCAATGAGCAGTTCTTC

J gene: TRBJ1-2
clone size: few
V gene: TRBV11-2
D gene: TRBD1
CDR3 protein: CASSLRGTGPNYGYTF
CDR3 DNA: TGTGCCAGCAGCTTACGAGGGACAGGACCTAACTATGGCTACACCTTC

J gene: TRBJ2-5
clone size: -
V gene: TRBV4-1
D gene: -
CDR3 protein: CASSQGFGGGDQETQYF
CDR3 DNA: TGCGCCAGCAGCCAAGGCTTTGGTGGAGGGGACCAAGAGACCCAGTACTTC

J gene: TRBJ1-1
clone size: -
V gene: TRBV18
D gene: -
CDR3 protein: CASSPSFTALEAFF
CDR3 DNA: TGTGCCAGCTCACCTTCGTTCACAGCCCTTGAAGCTTTCTTT

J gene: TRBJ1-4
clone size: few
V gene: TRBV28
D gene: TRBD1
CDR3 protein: CASRAGTGANEKLFF
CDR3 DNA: TGTGCCAGCAGGGCCGGGACAGGGGCTAATGAAAAACTGTTTTTT

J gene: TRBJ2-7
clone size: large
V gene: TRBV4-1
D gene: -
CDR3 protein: CASSRSSGRAAYEQYF
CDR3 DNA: TGCGCCAGCAGCCGAAGCTCCGGGCGGGCCGCCTACGAGCAGTACTTC

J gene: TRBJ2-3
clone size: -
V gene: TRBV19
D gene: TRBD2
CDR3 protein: CASSSLAGASTDTQYF
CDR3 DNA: TGTGCCAGTAGTTCACTAGCGGGGGCGAGCACAGATACGCAGTATTTT

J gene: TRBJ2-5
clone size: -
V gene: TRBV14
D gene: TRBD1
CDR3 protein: CASSQPGDRAQETQYF
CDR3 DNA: TGTGCCAGCAGCCAACCGGGGGACAGGGCACAAGAGACCCAGTACTTC

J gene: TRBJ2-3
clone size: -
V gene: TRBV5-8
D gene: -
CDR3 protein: CASSLGEGTDTQYF
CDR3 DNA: TGTGCCAGCAGCTTAGGGGAGGGCACAGATACGCAGTATTTT

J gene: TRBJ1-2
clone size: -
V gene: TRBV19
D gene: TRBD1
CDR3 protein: CASSMNTGGNYGYTF
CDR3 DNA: TGTGCCAGTAGTATGAACACAGGGGGCAACTATGGCTACACCTTC

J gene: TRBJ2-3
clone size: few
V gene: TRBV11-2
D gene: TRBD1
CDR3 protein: CASRSTGGADTQYF
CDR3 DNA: TGTGCCAGCAGGTCAACAGGGGGCGCAGATACGCAGTATTTT

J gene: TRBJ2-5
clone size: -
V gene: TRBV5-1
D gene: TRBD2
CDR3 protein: CASSLAAGEQETQYF
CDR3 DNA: TGCGCCAGCAGCTTGGCCGCGGGAGAGCAAGAGACCCAGTACTTC

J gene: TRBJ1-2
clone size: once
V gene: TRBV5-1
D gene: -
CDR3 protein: CASSDGQLANYGYTF
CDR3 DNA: TGCGCCAGCAGCGACGGACAGCTAGCTAACTATGGCTACACCTTC

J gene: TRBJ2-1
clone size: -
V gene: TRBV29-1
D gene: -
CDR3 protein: CSVEKRAMRWDEQFF
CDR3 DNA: TGCAGCGTTGAAAAGAGAGCGATGAGGTGGGATGAGCAGTTCTTC

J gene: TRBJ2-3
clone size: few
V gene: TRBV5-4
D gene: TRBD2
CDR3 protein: CASSWRLAGAGDTQYF
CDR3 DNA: TGTGCCAGCAGTTGGAGACTAGCGGGAGCTGGGGATACGCAGTATTTT

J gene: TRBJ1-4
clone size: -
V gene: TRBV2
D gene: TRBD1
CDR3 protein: CASRVTGEKSEKLFF
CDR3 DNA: TGTGCCAGCAGAGTCACAGGGGAGAAATCTGAAAAACTGTTTTTT

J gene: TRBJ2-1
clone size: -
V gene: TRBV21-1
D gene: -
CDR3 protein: CAVTRPRLIHEQFF
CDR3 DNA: TGTGCCGTTACGAGGCCTAGACTCATTCATGAGCAGTTCTTC